This T cell receptor beta chain appears in the sequencing data of a study of T cells after posttransplantation cyclophosphamide. Cyclophosphamide on days +3 and +4 followed busulfan-fludarabine conditioning and a marrow graft. Repertoires were generated with immunoSEQ multiplex PCR, while TCRdb's copy carries only in-frame clones and drops some. The sample is made up of about 12,000 clones, none counted only once. In its sample, this clone was seen many times. The clonotype was recovered from a female patient in her 40s who received an allogeneic stem cell transplant from a related donor, was CMV-positive, and had acute GVHD only. Some T cells may arise from the graft donor. The sample here was PBMCs, taken after allogeneic stem cell transplant with posttransplant cyclophosphamide.

The CDR3 sequence is CASSGRDRLNEKLFF. The CDR3 DNA follows: TGTGCCAGCAGCGGCCGGGACAGGCTAAATGAAAAACTGTTTTTT. The chain couples TRBV9 to TRBJ1-4, with TRBD1 matching over 8 bases. Germline assignment: CDR1 SGDLS and CDR2 YYNGEE. J gave up 5 bases and V 3 bases, and 6 bases lay outside the gene matches. This CDR3 comprises 15 residues.